This passage covers 17 T cell receptor beta chains from one sample sequenced in a study of cytomegalovirus exposure and HLA in healthy donors. 13 Jbeta primers and 60 Vbeta primers were used for the PCR. Sequencing was performed with immunoSEQ multiplex PCR; in TCRdb, only in-frame clones are kept and a portion is missing. The sample table includes about 130,000 clones. The specimen was PBMCs. The receptors here all came from a woman aged 60-75 years in good health and CMV-seronegative.

J is TRBJ2-1 and V is TRBV6-5; D is possibly TRBD2 (5 bases). Deletions cut 6 bases from V and 5 bases from J, with 14 bases between. The CDR3 spans 14 residues. Germline V gives CDR1 MNHEY, CDR2 SVGAGI. CDR3 bases: TGTGCCAGCAGCCGGTATTTGCGGGACAATGAGCAGTTCTTC. Amino acids: CASSRYLRDNEQFF.

In regard to this clone: At the DNA level, this CDR3 is encoded by other sequences in the same sample as well. The CDR3 DNA reads TGCGCCAGCAGCTTGGTGACAGGGGTCGCCTACGAGCAGTACTTC. Its protein is CASSLVTGVAYEQYF. This chain uses TRBV5-1 with TRBJ2-7; 8 nucleotides line up with TRBD1. The CDR3 covers 15 residues. Germline V CDR1 and CDR2: SGHRS, YFSETQ. Trimming removed 0 bases from V and 2 bases from J; junction bases left unmatched: 4. The entire variable domain, with the rest obtained from reference TRBV5-1 and TRBJ2-7, is as follows: KAGVTQTPRYLIKTRGQQVTLSCSPISGHRSVSWYQQTPGQGLQFLFEYFSETQRNKGNFPGRFSGRQFSNSRSEMNVSTLELGDSALYLCASSLVTGVAYEQYFGPGTRLTVT.

This chain connects TRBV5-1 to TRBJ1-4, with a tentative D call TRBD1 (6 bases). There are 16 residues in the CDR3. V lost 0 bases to trimming and J lost 10 bases, with 19 bases between them. Per germline, CDR1 SGHRS and CDR2 YFSETQ. CDR3 sequence: CASSLAPTDGGGKLFF. The CDR3 coding sequence is TGCGCCAGCAGCTTGGCCCCCACAGATGGGGGCGGAAAACTGTTTTTT.

V usage is TRBV7-9 and J usage is TRBJ1-5, with 7 bases lining up with TRBD1. CDR1 SEHNR and CDR2 FQNEAQ come from the germline V gene (reference sequence). This CDR3 has 14 residues. V was pared by 3 bases and J by 7 bases, with 6 bases of the junction left unmatched. This chain's CDR3 is CASSLTGPEQPQHF. In nucleotides, the CDR3 is TGTGCCAGCAGCTTGACAGGGCCGGAACAGCCCCAGCATTTT.

The chain links TRBV19 to TRBJ2-3, with 9 nucleotides matching TRBD2. V trimming: 3 bases; J trimming: 5 bases; junction bases outside the gene matches: 12. Germline loops: CDR1 LNHDA, CDR2 SQIVND (reference sequence). The CDR3 is 17 residues long. Here the CDR3 DNA reads TGTGCCAGTAGTATTAAAAGGTCGGCGGGAGGGGTAGATACGCAGTATTTT. Protein sequence: CASSIKRSAGGVDTQYF.

The genes are TRBV28 and TRBJ2-2; D unresolved. Trimming stripped 6 bases from V and 4 bases from J, with 12 bases between. In germline, CDR1 is MDHEN, CDR2 SYDVKM. The CDR3 runs 14 residues. In DNA form, the CDR3 reads TGTGCCAGCAGGATGGGTCAGCGCACCGGGGAGCTGTTTTTT. This encodes CASRMGQRTGELFF.

The V call is TRBV28, the J call TRBJ2-7, with 11 bases that match TRBD1. CDR3 length: 14 residues. Germline CDR1 MDHEN, CDR2 SYDVKM. V was clipped by 3 bases and J by 9 bases; unmatched bases: 7. The CDR3 region has the DNA TGTGCCAGCAGTTTCTGGGACAGGGGGTCTGGGCAGTACTTC. This translates into CASSFWDRGSGQYF.

V usage is TRBV7-9 and J usage is TRBJ1-1; the match to TRBD1 covers 9 bases. The germline V gene has CDR1 SEHNR and CDR2 FQNEAQ (reference sequence). The V segment lost 7 bases and the J segment 8 bases; nucleotides outside the gene matches: 8. The CDR3 totals 13 residues. This CDR3 reads CASTDTGGKEAFF. In nucleotides, the CDR3 is TGTGCCAGCACCGACACAGGGGGCAAAGAAGCTTTCTTT. The entire variable domain, with the rest obtained from reference TRBV7-9 and TRBJ1-1, is as follows: DTGVSQNPRHKITKRGQNVTFRCDPISEHNRLYWYRQTLGQGPEFLTYFQNEAQLEKSRLLSDRFSAERPKGSFSTLEIQRTEQGDSAMYLCASTDTGGKEAFFGQGTRLTVV.

This chain connects TRBV19 to TRBJ2-3, with D perhaps matching TRBD1 (6 bases). Trimming pared 4 bases from V and 3 bases from J, leaving 14 bases between. Germline V gives CDR1 LNHDA, CDR2 SQIVND (reference sequence). The CDR3 extends over 15 amino acids. The CDR3 DNA reads as TGTGCCAGTAGTAGTATAGTACAGGGTACAGATACGCAGTATTTT. Translating it yields CASSSIVQGTDTQYF. The full variable domain, in which reference TRBV19 and TRBJ2-3 provide the parts outside the CDR3, is DGGITQSPKYLFRKEGQNVTLSCEQNLNHDAMYWYRQDPGQGLRLIYYSQIVNDFQKGDIAEGYSVSREKKESFPLTVTSAQKNPTAFYLCASSSIVQGTDTQYFGPGTRLTVL.

The J gene is TRBJ1-5, the V gene TRBV28, with 9 positions matching TRBD1. The V segment lost 5 bases and the J segment 1 base; nucleotides outside the gene matches: 9. Germline-derived CDR1 and CDR2 are MDHEN and SYDVKM. This CDR3 has 17 residues. The CDR3 loop is CASSPHRGRVSNQPQHF. Here the CDR3 DNA reads TGTGCCAGCAGTCCCCACAGGGGGCGCGTGAGCAATCAGCCCCAGCATTTT. Drawing the rest from reference TRBV28 and TRBJ1-5, the complete variable domain is DVKVTQSSRYLVKRTGEKVFLECVQDMDHENMFWYRQDPGLGLRLIYFSYDVKMKEKGDIPEGYSVSREKKERFSLILESASTNQTSMYLCASSPHRGRVSNQPQHFGDGTRLSIL.

The rearrangement links TRBV5-4 to TRBJ1-2; D not resolved. The CDR3 loop spans 16 amino acids. V shed 3 bases and J shed 1 base, with 16 bases lying between them. From germline, CDR1 is SGHNT and CDR2 YYREEE (reference sequence). Here the CDR3 reads CASSSESASLNYGYTF. For the CDR3, the DNA is TGTGCCAGCAGCTCGGAAAGCGCTTCCCTTAACTATGGCTACACCTTC.

Regarding this clone: In the same sample, other DNA sequences code for this CDR3. This chain connects TRBV18 to TRBJ1-2, with TRBD1 identical over 7 bases. The CDR3 is 13 amino acids. Unmatched junction bases numbered 0, after V lost 2 bases and J lost 3 bases. Per germline, CDR1 KGHSH and CDR2 LQKENI. The CDR3 DNA sequence: TGTGCCAGCTCACCAGACAGGGACTATGGCTACACCTTC. Translated: CASSPDRDYGYTF.

V gene TRBV5-1 combines with J gene TRBJ2-5; D is perhaps TRBD2 (7 bases). There are 17 residues in the CDR3. V was shortened by 4 bases and J by 0 bases, with 19 bases between the two germline ends. The germline V gene encodes CDR1 SGHRS and CDR2 YFSETQ. CDR3 sequence reads: CASSRRGRGRHQETQYF. CDR3 DNA: TGCGCCAGCAGCCGACGGGGGAGGGGGAGACACCAAGAGACCCAGTACTTC.

The genes are TRBV18 and TRBJ1-5; possible D gene TRBD1, 5 bases. Germline CDR1 KGHSH, CDR2 LQKENI. This CDR3 has 15 residues. V lost 6 bases and J lost 3, with 15 bases in between. CDR3 coding DNA: TGTGCCAGCTCCCGAACCGACAGTCTCAATCAGCCCCAGCATTTT. This gives the protein CASSRTDSLNQPQHF.

This chain joins TRBV6-1 and TRBJ1-2, with 7 bases fitting TRBD1. The germline CDR1 and CDR2 sequences are MNHNS and SASEGT. This CDR3 is built from 15 residues. V trimming: 3 bases; J trimming: 4 bases; junction bases outside the gene matches: 8. CDR3 sequence: CASSDQPGQLYGYTF. Here the CDR3 DNA reads TGTGCCAGCAGTGACCAACCGGGACAGCTCTATGGCTACACCTTC.

The chain has TRBV28 and TRBJ1-4, with 7 bases aligning to TRBD1. Germline loops: CDR1 MDHEN, CDR2 SYDVKM. Trimming cost V 6 bases and J 7 bases; bases outside gene matches: 8. The length of the CDR3 is 14 residues. Here the CDR3 DNA reads TGTGCCAGCAGAGACGGACAGGCGCTTGAAAAACTGTTTTTT. Residues: CASRDGQALEKLFF.

The chain employs TRBV7-3 and TRBJ2-1; 10 nucleotides agree with TRBD2. In germline, CDR1 is SGHTA, CDR2 FQGTGA. This CDR3 contains 16 residues. The ends lost 1 base at V and 5 bases at J; junction bases unmatched: 5. The CDR3 is CASSLSSGGYNNEQFF. As DNA, the CDR3 is TGTGCCAGCAGCTTAAGTAGCGGGGGGTATAACAATGAGCAGTTCTTC.